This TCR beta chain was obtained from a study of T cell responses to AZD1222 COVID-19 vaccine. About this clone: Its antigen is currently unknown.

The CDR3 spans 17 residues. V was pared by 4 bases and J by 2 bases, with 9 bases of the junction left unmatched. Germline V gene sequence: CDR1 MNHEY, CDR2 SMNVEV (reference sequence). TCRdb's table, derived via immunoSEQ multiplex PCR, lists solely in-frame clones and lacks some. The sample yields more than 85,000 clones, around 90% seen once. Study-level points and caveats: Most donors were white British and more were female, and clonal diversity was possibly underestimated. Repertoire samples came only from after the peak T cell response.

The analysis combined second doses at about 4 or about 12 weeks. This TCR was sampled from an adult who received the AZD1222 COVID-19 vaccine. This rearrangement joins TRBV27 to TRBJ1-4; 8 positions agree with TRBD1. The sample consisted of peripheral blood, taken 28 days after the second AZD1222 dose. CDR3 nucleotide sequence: TGTGCCAGCAGTTCCAAACGGCAGGGGGCGACTAATGAAAAACTGTTTTTT. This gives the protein CASSSKRQGATNEKLFF.